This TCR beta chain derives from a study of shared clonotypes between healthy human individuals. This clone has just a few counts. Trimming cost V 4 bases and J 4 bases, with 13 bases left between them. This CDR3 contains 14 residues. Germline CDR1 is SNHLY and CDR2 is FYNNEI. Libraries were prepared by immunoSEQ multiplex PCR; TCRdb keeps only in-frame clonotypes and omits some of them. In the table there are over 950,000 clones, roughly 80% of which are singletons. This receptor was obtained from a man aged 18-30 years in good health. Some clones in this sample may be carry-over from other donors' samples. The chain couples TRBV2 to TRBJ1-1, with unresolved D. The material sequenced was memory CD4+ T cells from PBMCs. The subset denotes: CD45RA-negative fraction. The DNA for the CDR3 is TGTGCCAGCAGTGTAGGGTCCAGGAGCACTGAAGCTTTCTTT. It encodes CASSVGSRSTEAFF.